Listed below are T cell receptor beta chains from one sample, sequenced in a study of OX40 agonist ivuxolimab in advanced cancers. Assay: immunoSEQ multiplex PCR; the TCRdb copy retains only in-frame clones and omits some. Of 50,000 to 75,000 clones in the sample, roughly 87% were seen once. The sample consisted of CD4+ or CD8+ T cells sorted from blood, taken in a trial of the OX40 agonist ivuxolimab. The receptors come from an adult with an advanced solid tumor such as melanoma, head and neck, liver or kidney cancer. Both conserved end residues are part of each CDR3. Fields, in order: D gene, clone size, V gene, J gene, CDR3 DNA, CDR3 protein. D genes are given only for firm matches. Size tells how often a clone was seen (once, few, many) or the class of an expanded clone, and some rows leave it out.

d_call: -
clone_size: -
v_call: TRBV6-5
j_call: TRBJ1-1
cdr3_nt: TGTGCCAGCAGTTACTCCCGGAACACTGAAGCTTTCTTT
cdr3_aa: CASSYSRNTEAFF

d_call: -
clone_size: -
v_call: TRBV9
j_call: TRBJ1-1
cdr3_nt: TGTGCCAGCAGCGTAGGGCGGGGACCCCACACTGAAGCTTTCTTT
cdr3_aa: CASSVGRGPHTEAFF

d_call: -
clone_size: -
v_call: TRBV7-2
j_call: TRBJ2-2
cdr3_nt: TGTGCCAGCAGCCGGGAGAGGGGGGCAGCCGGGGAGCTGTTTTTT
cdr3_aa: CASSRERGAAGELFF

d_call: -
clone_size: few
v_call: TRBV20-1
j_call: TRBJ1-1
cdr3_nt: TGCAGTGCTAGAGATCCTCCTGAATCTTTCTTT
cdr3_aa: CSARDPPESFF

d_call: TRBD2
clone_size: few
v_call: TRBV2
j_call: TRBJ2-7
cdr3_nt: TGTGCCAGCATCGATGTAGCGGGAATCACCTACGAGCAGTACTTC
cdr3_aa: CASIDVAGITYEQYF

d_call: -
clone_size: few
v_call: TRBV5-4
j_call: TRBJ2-5
cdr3_nt: TGTGCCAGCAGCTACCGCCAAGAGACCCAGTACTTC
cdr3_aa: CASSYRQETQYF

d_call: TRBD1
clone_size: -
v_call: TRBV19
j_call: TRBJ1-2
cdr3_nt: TGTGCCAGTAGTATCAACAGGGGTTCTGGCTACACCTTC
cdr3_aa: CASSINRGSGYTF

d_call: -
clone_size: -
v_call: TRBV5-1
j_call: TRBJ1-2
cdr3_nt: TGCGCCAGCAGCTTTTCTCAGGGCACCTACACCTTC
cdr3_aa: CASSFSQGTYTF

d_call: -
clone_size: -
v_call: TRBV6-6
j_call: TRBJ2-7
cdr3_nt: TGTGCCAGCAGTTACGCCACAGGGGGGGGCTACGAGCAGTACTTC
cdr3_aa: CASSYATGGGYEQYF

d_call: -
clone_size: -
v_call: TRBV11-2
j_call: TRBJ2-3
cdr3_nt: TGTGCCAGCAGCTCCTCGACTAGTCCAGATACGCAGTATTTT
cdr3_aa: CASSSSTSPDTQYF

d_call: TRBD1
clone_size: -
v_call: TRBV6-5
j_call: TRBJ2-1
cdr3_nt: TGTGCCACCTCCGGGACAGGGTTCTACAATGAGCAGTTCTTC
cdr3_aa: CATSGTGFYNEQFF

d_call: -
clone_size: -
v_call: TRBV7-6
j_call: TRBJ1-1
cdr3_nt: TGTGCCAGCAGCTTAAGTCCGGTCGCGGGGCTAGTCAAGAACACTGAAGCTTTCTTT
cdr3_aa: CASSLSPVAGLVKNTEAFF

d_call: -
clone_size: -
v_call: TRBV7-9
j_call: TRBJ2-3
cdr3_nt: TGTGCCAGCAGCCTAGAGTTCCAGTATTTT
cdr3_aa: CASSLEFQYF

d_call: TRBD2
clone_size: -
v_call: TRBV5-4
j_call: TRBJ2-7
cdr3_nt: TGTGCCAGCAGCTTGGAAGGGGCTAGCGGGGGGGCCTACGAGCAGTACTTC
cdr3_aa: CASSLEGASGGAYEQYF

d_call: -
clone_size: -
v_call: TRBV19
j_call: TRBJ1-1
cdr3_nt: TGTGCCAGTAGTGTCCGCAGTGGGGGCGTCACTGAAGCTTTCTTT
cdr3_aa: CASSVRSGGVTEAFF

d_call: -
clone_size: once
v_call: TRBV7-9
j_call: TRBJ1-2
cdr3_nt: TGTGCCAGCAGCCCGCGGGGCGGTAACTATGGCTACACCTTC
cdr3_aa: CASSPRGGNYGYTF

d_call: -
clone_size: -
v_call: TRBV18
j_call: TRBJ1-2
cdr3_nt: TGTGCCAGCTCACCGGGGACCAAAAACTATGGCTACACCTTC
cdr3_aa: CASSPGTKNYGYTF

d_call: TRBD1
clone_size: few
v_call: TRBV7-9
j_call: TRBJ1-4
cdr3_nt: TGTGCCAGCAGCTTAGGGACAGGGGGCGAAAAACTGTTTTTT
cdr3_aa: CASSLGTGGEKLFF

d_call: -
clone_size: -
v_call: TRBV7-8
j_call: TRBJ2-7
cdr3_nt: TGTGCCAGCATCCTCACCGGGACTCCGGGCGAGCAGTACTTC
cdr3_aa: CASILTGTPGEQYF

d_call: -
clone_size: -
v_call: TRBV27
j_call: TRBJ2-5
cdr3_nt: TGTGCCAGCGGCTGGACAGAAGAGACCCAGTACTTC
cdr3_aa: CASGWTEETQYF

d_call: TRBD1
clone_size: -
v_call: TRBV7-2
j_call: TRBJ1-2
cdr3_nt: TGTGCCAGCAGCTCATTACAGGGGAAGCACTATGGCTACACCTTC
cdr3_aa: CASSSLQGKHYGYTF

d_call: -
clone_size: once
v_call: TRBV4-1
j_call: TRBJ1-4
cdr3_nt: TGCGCCAGCAGCCAGGATTGGACTAATGAAAAACTGTTTTTT
cdr3_aa: CASSQDWTNEKLFF

d_call: -
clone_size: once
v_call: TRBV15
j_call: TRBJ1-2
cdr3_nt: TGTGCCACCAGCAGAGATTTGGGGTTCGGTGGCTACACCTTC
cdr3_aa: CATSRDLGFGGYTF

d_call: TRBD1
clone_size: -
v_call: TRBV2
j_call: TRBJ2-1
cdr3_nt: TGTGCCAGCAGAGGACAGGGTAGGGGAAATGAGCAGTTCTTC
cdr3_aa: CASRGQGRGNEQFF